The next 23 T cell receptor beta chains were all read from a single sample in a study of blood T cell repertoires in COVID-19. Method: immunoSEQ multiplex PCR; TCRdb's copy keeps in-frame clones and lacks some. The sample includes 90,000 to 130,000 clones, 76% of them seen just once. Sequenced: peripheral blood. The receptors derive from a woman older than 75 with acute or convalescent COVID-19.

There are a few counts of this clone. This sequence joins TRBV5-4 and TRBJ2-2; 12 bases line up with TRBD1. The CDR3 is 16 residues long. The J segment lost 6 bases and the V segment lost 5 bases, leaving 8 bases of the junction unmatched. CDR1 is SGHNT and CDR2 is YYREEE in the germline V gene (reference sequence). The CDR3 region is CASSSGTGGVAGELFF. CDR3 nucleotide sequence: TGTGCCAGCAGTTCCGGGACAGGGGGCGTCGCCGGGGAGCTGTTTTTT.

The chain combines TRBV3-1 (or the pseudogene TRBV3-2) with TRBJ2-2; 12 bases fit TRBD2. Germline lookup yields CDR1 LGHDT and CDR2 YNNKEL (reference sequence). With 4 bases clipped from V and 5 bases from J, the junction kept 2 bases outside the gene matches. The CDR3 totals 15 residues. The CDR3 spells CASSPGLAGTGELFF. CDR3 nucleotide sequence: TGTGCCAGCAGCCCGGGACTAGCGGGTACCGGGGAGCTGTTTTTT.

This clone was observed a single time. The chain is built from TRBV20-1 and TRBJ1-4; 7 bases align to TRBD1. The CDR3 is 16 residues long. The germline gives CDR1 DFQATT, CDR2 SNEGSKA (reference sequence). V lost 3 bases to trimming and J lost 4 bases; unmatched junction nucleotides: 11. The CDR3, as DNA: TGCAGTGCTAGTGATTATGGACAGGCTTTTAATGAAAAACTGTTTTTT. As protein: CSASDYGQAFNEKLFF.

This chain connects TRBV6-5 to TRBJ2-2; weak D call: TRBD2 (6 bases). Per the germline V gene, CDR1 is MNHEY and CDR2 is SVGAGI. V lost 5 bases and J lost 3, with 13 bases in between. The CDR3 has 15 amino acids. The CDR3 DNA reads TGTGCCAGCAGTCCAGACGGAGGGGACACCGGGGAGCTGTTTTTT. This translates into CASSPDGGDTGELFF.

CDR3 loop: CASSYGGGRTDTQYF. The CDR3 region has the DNA TGTGCCAGCAGTTATGGCGGGGGGCGCACAGATACGCAGTATTTT. The chain combines TRBV6-6 with TRBJ2-3; 8 positions match TRBD2. This CDR3 is built from 15 residues. The germline CDR1 and CDR2 sequences are MNHNY and SVGAGI (reference sequence). The junction had 3 bases not matched to a gene; V was cut back by 3 bases and J by 1 base.

In this sample, this clone turned up once. V usage is TRBV3-1 (or the pseudogene TRBV3-2) and J usage is TRBJ1-4; tentatively, D is TRBD1 (6 bases). The CDR3 contains 17 residues. V was shortened by 0 bases and J by 7 bases, with 18 bases between the two germline ends. Germline-derived CDR1 and CDR2 are LGHDT and YNNKEL (reference sequence). The CDR3 nucleotides are TGTGCCAGCAGCCAAGATGGTGTTGGGACAAATGGTGAAAAACTGTTTTTT. Its translation: CASSQDGVGTNGEKLFF.

V gene TRBV15 combines with J gene TRBJ2-1; TRBD2 aligns across 12 bases. Trimming took 3 bases from V and 5 from J; bases not matched to a gene: 5. CDR1 and CDR2 (germline): LNHNV, YYDKDF (reference sequence). There are 16 residues in the CDR3. CDR3 residues: CATSRLLAGGNNEQFF. The DNA for the CDR3 is TGTGCCACCAGCAGGCTACTAGCGGGAGGCAACAATGAGCAGTTCTTC. The variable domain in full, completed from reference TRBV15 and TRBJ2-1, reads DAMVIQNPRYQVTQFGKPVTLSCSQTLNHNVMYWYQQKSSQAPKLLFHYYDKDFNNEADTPDNFQSRRPNTSFCFLDIRSPGLGDTAMYLCATSRLLAGGNNEQFFGPGTRLTVL.

The chain is built from TRBV5-5 and TRBJ2-7; D not certain. Looked up from germline, CDR1 is SGHKS and CDR2 is YYEKEE (reference sequence). Trimming shortened V by 4 bases and J by 5 bases, and 13 bases separated the two germline ends. CDR3 size: 13 residues. CDR3 bases: TGTGCCAGCAGCCTCCCACCAACTAACGAGCAGTACTTC. Translated, it gives CASSLPPTNEQYF.

CDR3 sequence: CASSLTGTGSETQYF. The CDR3 DNA is TGTGCCAGCAGCTTGACCGGGACAGGATCAGAGACCCAGTACTTC. This chain connects TRBV7-3 to TRBJ2-5; the match to TRBD1 covers 8 bases. CDR3 size: 15 residues. Germline trimming cut 3 bases from V and 4 bases from J; bases unmatched to any gene: 7. Germline-derived CDR1 and CDR2 are SGHTA and FQGTGA.

About this clone itself: The same CDR3 arises from other DNA sequences in this sample as well. The rearrangement links TRBV5-1 to TRBJ1-2; 9 nucleotides match TRBD1. The CDR3 extends over 14 amino acids. J was trimmed by 6 bases and V by 2 bases; bases with no gene match: 5. CDR1 and CDR2 (germline): SGHRS, YFSETQ. CDR3 region: CASSLGGQGNGYTF. The CDR3 bases are TGCGCCAGCAGCTTAGGGGGACAGGGTAATGGCTACACCTTC.

The J gene is TRBJ1-2, the V gene TRBV29-1, with 8 positions matching TRBD1. The CDR3 covers 13 residues. From germline, CDR1 is SQVTM and CDR2 ANQGSEA. Germline trimming cut 4 bases from V and 8 bases from J; bases unmatched to any gene: 9. For the CDR3, the DNA is TGCAGCGTTGCTCCGGCAGGGGGCTCGGGCTACACCTTC. Its translation: CSVAPAGGSGYTF.

The chain combines TRBV3-1 (or the pseudogene TRBV3-2) with TRBJ2-6; the D is unclear. This CDR3 region has 17 residues. V was pared by 0 bases and J by 0 bases, with 9 bases between. Per germline, CDR1 LGHDT and CDR2 YNNKEL (reference sequence). CDR3 sequence reads: CASSQDPVFSGANVLTF. DNA of the CDR3: TGTGCCAGCAGCCAAGATCCGGTTTTCTCTGGGGCCAACGTCCTGACTTTC.

This clone has a handful of counts. V and J are TRBV6-2 or TRBV6-3 and TRBJ1-1; D ambiguous. CDR1 and CDR2 (germline): MNHEY, SVGEGT. Trimming shortened V by 5 bases and J by 5 bases, and 12 bases separated the two germline ends. This CDR3 spans 13 amino acids. DNA of the CDR3: TGTGCCAGCAGTCCCGAGCTCCCTACTGAAGCTTTCTTT. This gives the protein CASSPELPTEAFF.

This chain uses TRBV28 with TRBJ1-1; D perhaps matches TRBD1 (5 bases). Trimming cost V 7 bases and J 0 bases, with 9 bases left between them. Per the germline V gene, CDR1 is MDHEN and CDR2 is SYDVKM. The CDR3 sequence is 13 residues long. The CDR3: CASNQGMNTEAFF. The CDR3 DNA is TGTGCCAGCAACCAGGGAATGAACACTGAAGCTTTCTTT. The full variable domain, its missing parts supplied by reference TRBV28 and TRBJ1-1, is DVKVTQSSRYLVKRTGEKVFLECVQDMDHENMFWYRQDPGLGLRLIYFSYDVKMKEKGDIPEGYSVSREKKERFSLILESASTNQTSMYLCASNQGMNTEAFFGQGTRLTVV.

This clone has just a few counts. The genes are TRBV24-1 and TRBJ2-3; D gene uncertain. In germline, CDR1 is KGHDR, CDR2 SFDVKD. The CDR3 is 14 residues long. V was shortened by 5 bases and J by 0 bases, with 8 bases between the two germline ends. The CDR3 DNA reads as TGTGCCACCAGTGGTTCTATTAGCACAGATACGCAGTATTTT. Its translation: CATSGSISTDTQYF.

The chain uses TRBV3-1 (or the pseudogene TRBV3-2) and TRBJ1-4; D gene ambiguous. Germline CDR1 and CDR2: LGHDT and YNNKEL (reference sequence). This CDR3 has 14 amino acids. V was shortened by 1 base and J by 8 bases, with 11 bases between the two germline ends. The CDR3 nucleotides read TGTGCCAGCAGCCAAGGAGTTGCAACCGAAAAACTGTTTTTT. The encoded protein is CASSQGVATEKLFF.

This chain joins TRBV7-2 and TRBJ2-1; TRBD1 might be the D (6 bases). This CDR3 is 15 amino acids long. CDR1 is SGHTA and CDR2 is FQGNSA in the germline V gene. V shed 4 bases and J shed 10 bases, with 20 bases lying between them. The CDR3 DNA reads TGTGCCAGCAGCTACTCATCCCAAACAGGGATGGAGCAGTTCTTC. Protein product: CASSYSSQTGMEQFF.

This clone was counted a single time. This chain connects TRBV19 to TRBJ1-5, with a possible D match to TRBD1 (5 bases). V gave up 4 bases and J gave up 4 bases, with 17 bases separating them. From germline, CDR1 is LNHDA and CDR2 SQIVND (reference sequence). This CDR3 has 16 amino acids. The CDR3 spells CASSTGRGFVNQPQHF. For the CDR3, the DNA is TGTGCCAGTAGTACCGGTCGGGGGTTTGTGAATCAGCCCCAGCATTTT.

The chain has TRBV4-1 and TRBJ1-5; 11 bases map to TRBD1. The CDR3 has 16 residues. J was trimmed by 7 bases and V by 0 bases; bases with no gene match: 5. Germline assignment: CDR1 MGHRA and CDR2 YSYEKL. CDR3 amino acids: CASSQDRTGGRQPQHF. CDR3 bases: TGCGCCAGCAGCCAAGATAGGACAGGGGGCAGGCAGCCCCAGCATTTT.

In its sample, this clone was seen a few times. The rearrangement uses TRBV7-2 and TRBJ1-3; TRBD1 agrees at 7 bases. The CDR3 totals 16 residues. Germline V gives CDR1 SGHTA, CDR2 FQGNSA. V was clipped by 4 bases and J by 0 bases; unmatched bases: 6. The CDR3 DNA reads as TGTGCCAGCAGCTCAGGACAGGTTGACTCTGGAAACACCATATATTTT. It codes for CASSSGQVDSGNTIYF.

The sample holds a few counts of this clone. The chain combines TRBV28 with TRBJ1-1; a possible D gene is TRBD1 (6 bases). Germline loops: CDR1 MDHEN, CDR2 SYDVKM. The CDR3 consists of 16 residues. The V gene lost 2 bases and the J gene lost 2 bases, with 15 bases spanning the gap. The CDR3 loop reads CASSLGQLPRNTEAFF. CDR3 nucleotides: TGTGCCAGCAGTTTAGGACAGCTCCCGAGAAACACTGAAGCTTTCTTT.

This clone came up a few times. The chain employs TRBV19 and TRBJ2-1; 7 bases are a match to TRBD2. The germline CDR1 and CDR2 sequences are LNHDA and SQIVND (reference sequence). The CDR3 contains 15 residues. The V gene end was trimmed by 1 base and the J gene end by 7 bases; junction bases not matched to a gene: 7. CDR3 DNA sequence: TGTGCCAGTAGTATAGGGCTAGCGGCGGGGAATGAGCAGTTCTTC. Protein: CASSIGLAAGNEQFF. The full variable domain, its missing parts supplied by reference TRBV19 and TRBJ2-1, is DGGITQSPKYLFRKEGQNVTLSCEQNLNHDAMYWYRQDPGQGLRLIYYSQIVNDFQKGDIAEGYSVSREKKESFPLTVTSAQKNPTAFYLCASSIGLAAGNEQFFGPGTRLTVL.

The chain employs TRBV4-3 and TRBJ2-6; 9 positions agree with TRBD2. Germline CDR1 LGHNA, CDR2 YSLEER. This CDR3 contains 19 residues. V gave up 0 bases and J gave up 0 bases; unmatched junction bases: 6. The DNA of the CDR3 is TGCGCCAGCAGCCAAGATGCAGCGGGAGGACGCTCTGGGGCCAACGTCCTGACTTTC. As protein: CASSQDAAGGRSGANVLTF.